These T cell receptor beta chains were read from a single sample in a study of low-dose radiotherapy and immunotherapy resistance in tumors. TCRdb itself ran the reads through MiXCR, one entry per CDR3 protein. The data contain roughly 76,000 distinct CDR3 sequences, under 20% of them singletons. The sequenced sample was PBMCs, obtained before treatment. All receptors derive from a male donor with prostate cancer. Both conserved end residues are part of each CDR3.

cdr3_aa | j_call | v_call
CSVGNRRNNEQFF | TRBJ2-1 | TRBV29-1
CASSASRDRGVRLFF | TRBJ1-4 | TRBV28
CASSELAGGAAEAFF | TRBJ1-1 | TRBV2
CASSLTTGAEAFF | TRBJ1-1 | TRBV7-2
CASSRGGTYEQYF | TRBJ2-7 | TRBV3-1
CASSLEFGGGSSPLHF | TRBJ1-6 | TRBV11-2
CRAQGGPGRTDTQYF | TRBJ2-3 | TRBV20-1
CASSPLSTGAHYEQYF | TRBJ2-7 | TRBV18
CSARVPSGKAHEQFF | TRBJ2-1 | TRBV20-1
CSVDVSSTDTQYF | TRBJ2-3 | TRBV29-1
CAWSANGNQPQHF | TRBJ1-5 | TRBV30
CASHGGPTDTQYF | TRBJ2-3 | TRBV10-3
CASSPEGVYGYTF | TRBJ1-2 | TRBV9
CASSLGGRTYEQYF | TRBJ2-7 | TRBV5-4
CASSHRDGNYEQYF | TRBJ2-7 | TRBV11-3
CASSFGGIGAEQYF | TRBJ2-7 | TRBV7-9
CASSLTGTSGGREQYF | TRBJ2-7 | TRBV7-2
CASSLDVNEQFF | TRBJ2-1 | TRBV5-1
CASSPAGGWIGELFF | TRBJ2-2 | TRBV6-1
CSVEDSAGGHKFF | TRBJ2-1 | TRBV29-1
CASRRQGAPTETQYF | TRBJ2-5 | TRBV5-4
CASSYKGLAAYWYQETQYF | TRBJ2-5 | TRBV6-6
CASSLAGGTQPQHF | TRBJ1-5 | TRBV5-1
CSARVAGTYYEQFF | TRBJ2-1 | TRBV20-1
CASSNADTQYF | TRBJ2-3 | TRBV11-2
CATGARGFDTQYF | TRBJ2-3 | TRBV5-1
CASTPGGGRDTEAFF | TRBJ1-1 | TRBV12-3/TRBV12-4
CASSTQTGGRTDTQYF | TRBJ2-3 | TRBV5-1
CASSQDGRAQHTEAFF | TRBJ1-1 | TRBV4-1
CASSYLGGDNEQFF | TRBJ2-1 | TRBV6-6
CSASGGLVYNEQFF | TRBJ2-1 | TRBV20-1